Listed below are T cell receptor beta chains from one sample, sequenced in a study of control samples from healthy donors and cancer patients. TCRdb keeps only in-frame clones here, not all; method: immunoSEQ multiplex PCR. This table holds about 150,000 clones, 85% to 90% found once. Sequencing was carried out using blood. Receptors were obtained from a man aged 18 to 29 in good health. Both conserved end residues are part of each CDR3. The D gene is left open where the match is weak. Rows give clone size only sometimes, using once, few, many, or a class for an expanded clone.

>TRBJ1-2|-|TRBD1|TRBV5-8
CASRLWTGLLTNYGYTF
TGTGCCAGCAGACTTTGGACAGGGTTATTAACGAACTATGGCTACACCTTC
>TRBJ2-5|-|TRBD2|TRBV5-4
CASSRRLAGDETQYF
TGTGCCAGCAGCCGAAGACTAGCGGGGGATGAGACCCAGTACTTC
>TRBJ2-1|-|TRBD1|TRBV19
CASSIHRGEQFF
TGTGCCAGTAGTATCCACAGGGGAGAGCAGTTCTTC
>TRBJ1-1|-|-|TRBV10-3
CAIKEGRGSVLNTEAFF
TGTGCCATCAAAGAGGGGCGGGGGTCGGTCTTGAACACTGAAGCTTTCTTT
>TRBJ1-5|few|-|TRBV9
CASSVAAGQPQHF
TGTGCCAGCAGCGTAGCTGCCGGTCAGCCCCAGCATTTT
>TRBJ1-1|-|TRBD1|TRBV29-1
CSVEAFGQGGTEAFF
TGCAGCGTTGAAGCGTTTGGGCAGGGGGGTACTGAAGCTTTCTTT
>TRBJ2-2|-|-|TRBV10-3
CAIRTDGRITGELFF
TGTGCCATCAGGACGGACGGACGTATAACCGGGGAGCTGTTTTTT
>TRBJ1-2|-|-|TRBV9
CASSPHPRSRDYGYTF
TGTGCCAGCAGTCCTCACCCCCGGTCCAGAGACTATGGCTACACCTTC
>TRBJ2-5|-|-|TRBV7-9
CASSHTGYGEETQYF
TGTGCCAGCAGCCACACAGGGTACGGTGAAGAGACCCAGTACTTC
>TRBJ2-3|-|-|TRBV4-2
CASSPVGRDGTDTQYF
TGTGCCAGCAGCCCCGTCGGGAGAGACGGCACAGATACGCAGTATTTT
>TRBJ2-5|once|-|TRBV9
CASSVAGDQETQYF
TGTGCCAGCAGCGTTGCCGGGGACCAAGAGACCCAGTACTTC
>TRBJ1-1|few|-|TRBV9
CASSAHARMNTEAFF
TGTGCCAGCAGCGCCCACGCCAGGATGAACACTGAAGCTTTCTTT
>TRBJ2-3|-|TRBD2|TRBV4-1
CASSRGSGGAQDTQYF
TGCGCCAGCAGCCGAGGTAGCGGGGGGGCGCAAGATACGCAGTATTTT
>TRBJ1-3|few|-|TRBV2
CATSYGSSGNTIYF
TGTGCCACAAGCTACGGGAGCTCTGGAAACACCATATATTTT
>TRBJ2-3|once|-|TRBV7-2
CASSLAGAGTDTQYF
TGTGCCAGCAGCTTAGCGGGGGCCGGCACAGATACGCAGTATTTT
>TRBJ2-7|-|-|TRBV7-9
CASSFPGPMEQYF
TGTGCCAGCAGCTTTCCGGGTCCAATGGAGCAGTACTTC
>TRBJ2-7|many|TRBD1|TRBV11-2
CASIGHRGYEQYF
TGTGCCAGCATTGGTCACAGGGGGTACGAGCAGTACTTC
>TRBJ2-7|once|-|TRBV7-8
CASSPVHEQYF
TGTGCCAGCAGCCCCGTACACGAGCAGTACTTC
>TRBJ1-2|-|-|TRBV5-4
CASSPDGGRAVSYGYTF
TGTGCCAGCAGCCCAGACGGGGGCCGGGCGGTGAGCTATGGCTACACCTTC